The source of this T cell receptor beta chain is a study of shared clonotypes between healthy human individuals. For the study at large: Each donor contributed plates that comprised three CD4 naive, three CD4 memory, two CD8 naive and one CD8 memory.

The CDR3 runs 12 residues. In germline, CDR1 is LGHNA, CDR2 YSLEER. Trimming took off 0 bases at V and 4 bases at J, with 2 bases between the two ends. Sorted-subset replicate PCRs used 150 to 250 ng of genomic DNA. This amount corresponded to tens of thousands of T cell genomes. Clones were read by immunoSEQ multiplex PCR, and TCRdb kept only the in-frame ones, dropping some. The sample lists about 92,000 clones, 60% to 70% occurring once. Whole-study findings and limits: Clonotype sharing among donors was expected to depend on sequencing depth.

Note on this clone: The antigen is unknown.

This chain uses TRBV4-3 with TRBJ2-3; D is unresolved. Sequencing input: memory CD8+ T cells sorted from blood. The subset was: CD45RO+ cells pooled with CCR7-negative TemRA cells. This clonotype was sampled from a man younger than 45 in good health. CDR3 region: CASSQEADTQYF. The CDR3 coding sequence is TGCGCCAGCAGCCAAGAGGCAGATACGCAGTATTTT.